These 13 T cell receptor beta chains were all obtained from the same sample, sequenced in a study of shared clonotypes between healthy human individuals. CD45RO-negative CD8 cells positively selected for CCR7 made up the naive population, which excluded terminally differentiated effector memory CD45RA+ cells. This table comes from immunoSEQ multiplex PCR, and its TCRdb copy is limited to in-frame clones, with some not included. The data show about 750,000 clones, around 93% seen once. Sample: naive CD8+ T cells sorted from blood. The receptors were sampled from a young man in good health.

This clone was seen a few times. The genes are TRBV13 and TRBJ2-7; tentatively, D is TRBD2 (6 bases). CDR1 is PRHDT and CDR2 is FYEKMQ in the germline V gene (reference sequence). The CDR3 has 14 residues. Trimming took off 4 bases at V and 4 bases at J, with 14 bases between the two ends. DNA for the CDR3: TGTGCCAGCAGCTACGGGACTGGACGTTACGAGCAGTACTTC. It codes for CASSYGTGRYEQYF.

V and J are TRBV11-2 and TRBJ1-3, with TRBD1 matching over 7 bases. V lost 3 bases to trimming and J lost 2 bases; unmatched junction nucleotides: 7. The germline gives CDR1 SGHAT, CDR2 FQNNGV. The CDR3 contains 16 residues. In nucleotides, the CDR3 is TGTGCCAGCAGCTTGGACAGGCCGGCCCCTGGAAACACCATATATTTT. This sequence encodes CASSLDRPAPGNTIYF.

This CDR3 is CASSFHGREENTGELFF. The CDR3 DNA sequence: TGTGCCAGCAGTTTTCATGGGCGGGAGGAGAACACCGGGGAGCTGTTTTTT. The chain employs TRBV28 and TRBJ2-2, with 8 bases aligning to TRBD2. The CDR3 is 17 residues long. J gave up 1 base and V 3 bases, and 7 bases lay outside the gene matches. Germline values: CDR1 MDHEN, CDR2 SYDVKM.

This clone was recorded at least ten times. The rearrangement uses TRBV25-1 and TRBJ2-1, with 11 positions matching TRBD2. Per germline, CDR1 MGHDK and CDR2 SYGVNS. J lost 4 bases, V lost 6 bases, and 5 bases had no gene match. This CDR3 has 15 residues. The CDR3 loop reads CASSGGLAAYNEQFF. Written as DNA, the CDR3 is TGTGCCAGCAGCGGGGGACTAGCGGCTTACAATGAGCAGTTCTTC.

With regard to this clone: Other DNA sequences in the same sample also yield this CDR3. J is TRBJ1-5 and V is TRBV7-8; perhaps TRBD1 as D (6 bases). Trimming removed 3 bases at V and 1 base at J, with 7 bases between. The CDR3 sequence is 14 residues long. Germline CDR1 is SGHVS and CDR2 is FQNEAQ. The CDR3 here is CASSLGQSNQPQHF. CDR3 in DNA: TGTGCCAGCAGCTTGGGACAAAGCAATCAGCCCCAGCATTTT.

CDR3: CASSQGELSNQPQHF. The CDR3 nucleotides are TGCGCCAGCAGCCAAGGGGAGCTTAGCAATCAGCCCCAGCATTTT. V usage is TRBV4-1 and J usage is TRBJ1-5; no reliable D call. The CDR3 is 15 residues long. V was clipped by 1 base and J by 0 bases, with 7 bases between them. The germline CDR1 and CDR2 sequences are MGHRA and YSYEKL.

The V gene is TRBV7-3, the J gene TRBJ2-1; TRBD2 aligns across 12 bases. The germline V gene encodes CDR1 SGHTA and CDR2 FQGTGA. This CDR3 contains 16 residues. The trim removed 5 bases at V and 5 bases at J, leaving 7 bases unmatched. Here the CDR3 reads CASSPRTSGTNNEQFF. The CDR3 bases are TGTGCCAGCAGCCCCCGGACTAGCGGGACGAACAATGAGCAGTTCTTC.

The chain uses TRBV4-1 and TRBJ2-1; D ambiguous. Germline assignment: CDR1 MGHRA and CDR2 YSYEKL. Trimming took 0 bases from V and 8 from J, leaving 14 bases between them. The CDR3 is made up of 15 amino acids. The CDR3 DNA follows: TGCGCCAGCAGCCAAGAGGATACGGTGGGCGATGAGCAGTTCTTC. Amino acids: CASSQEDTVGDEQFF.

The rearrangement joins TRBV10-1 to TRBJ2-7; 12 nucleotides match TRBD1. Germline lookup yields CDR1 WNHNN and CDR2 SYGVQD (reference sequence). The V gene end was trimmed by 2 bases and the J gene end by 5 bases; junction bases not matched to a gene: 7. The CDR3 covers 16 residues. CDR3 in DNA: TGCGCCAGCAGTGAGGAACCGGGACAGGGGGCTAACGAGCAGTACTTC. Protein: CASSEEPGQGANEQYF.

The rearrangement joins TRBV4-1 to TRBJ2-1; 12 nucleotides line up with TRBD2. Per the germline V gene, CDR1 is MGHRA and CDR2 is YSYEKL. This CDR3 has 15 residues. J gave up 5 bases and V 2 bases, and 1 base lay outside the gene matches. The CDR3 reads CASSQLAGGHNEQFF. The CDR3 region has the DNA TGCGCCAGCAGCCAACTAGCGGGAGGGCACAATGAGCAGTTCTTC.

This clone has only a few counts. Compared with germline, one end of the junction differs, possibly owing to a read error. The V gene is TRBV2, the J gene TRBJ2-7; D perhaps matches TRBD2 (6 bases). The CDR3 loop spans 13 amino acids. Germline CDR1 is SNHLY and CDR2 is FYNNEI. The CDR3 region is CAGRAGSSYEQYF. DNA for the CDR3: TGTGCCGGCAGGGCGGGGAGCTCCTACGAGCAGTACTTC.

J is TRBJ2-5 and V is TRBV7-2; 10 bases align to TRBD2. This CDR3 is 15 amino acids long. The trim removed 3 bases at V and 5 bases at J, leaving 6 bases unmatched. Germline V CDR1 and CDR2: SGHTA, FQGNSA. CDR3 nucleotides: TGTGCCAGCAGCTTGATTCTAGCGGGAGATGAGACCCAGTACTTC. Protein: CASSLILAGDETQYF.

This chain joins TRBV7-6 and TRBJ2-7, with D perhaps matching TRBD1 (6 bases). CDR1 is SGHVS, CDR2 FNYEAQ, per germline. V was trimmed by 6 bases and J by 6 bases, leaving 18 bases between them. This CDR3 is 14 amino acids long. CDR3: CASSSTTGIVEQYF. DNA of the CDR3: TGTGCCAGCAGTTCAACAACAGGGATCGTCGAGCAGTACTTC.